This T cell receptor (beta chain) appears in the sequencing data of a study of T-cell memory formation after mild COVID-19. Study-wide findings and caveats: Several responding clones turned up in pre-infection memory, indicating that cross-reactive memory may have taken part. Mainly in CM and EM were contracting CD4+ clones; CD8+ were in EMRA.

The CDR3 is 16 residues long. CDR1 and CDR2 from the germline V gene are SGHRS and YFSETQ. The ends were cut back, 0 bases at V and 0 bases at J, with 13 bases in the middle. Amplification by 5'RACE using constant-segment primers produced TCR alpha and TCR beta cDNA libraries that carried sample barcodes and UMIs. TCRdb re-called the 5' RACE reads with MiXCR, one entry per CDR3 protein. The sample lists under 700,000 distinct CDR3 sequences, roughly 21% occurring once. This clonotype was recorded a few times. Antigen specificity is unknown. This TCR came from an adult woman who had mild COVID-19 (a few samples of this study predate the infection). Cell type and time point are not known. The chain joins TRBV5-1 to TRBJ2-7; a weak D match, TRBD2 (5 bases). The sample consisted of PBMCs or a T cell subset sorted from them (not recorded which). CDR3 sequence (DNA): TGCGCCAGCAGCTTGGGGGTCGGGGAGAGCTCCTACGAGCAGTACTTC. Translated, it gives CASSLGVGESSYEQYF.